The subject of this entry is one T cell receptor (beta chain). The data were taken from a study of blood T cell repertoires in COVID-19. Some clones are missing from TCRdb's copy, which holds only in-frame ones; the method was immunoSEQ multiplex PCR. The sample consists of 150,000 to 200,000 clones, about 81% of them appearing once. Trimming cost V 4 bases and J 4 bases, with 16 bases left between them. This CDR3 contains 16 residues. The germline CDR1 and CDR2 sequences are KGHSH and LQKENI. The clonotype comes from a woman older than 75 with acute or convalescent COVID-19. V is TRBV18 and J is TRBJ1-4; a possible D gene is TRBD1 (5 bases). Sequences were obtained from peripheral blood. The CDR3 nucleotides read TGTGCCAGCTCACTAAACGCCAGGGCTTATAATGAAAAACTGTTTTTT. Protein product: CASSLNARAYNEKLFF.